This passage covers 8 T cell receptor beta chains from one sample sequenced in a study of T cell responses to AZD1222 COVID-19 vaccine. Sequencing was performed with immunoSEQ multiplex PCR; in TCRdb, only in-frame clones are kept and a portion is missing. The sample includes about 180,000 clones, roughly 92% of them seen just once. The specimen was peripheral blood, collected on day 0 of AZD1222 vaccination. The receptor source for this set is an adult in good health.

The chain joins TRBV7-9 to TRBJ2-5, with a possible D match to TRBD2 (6 bases). The germline V gene encodes CDR1 SEHNR and CDR2 FQNEAQ (reference sequence). The V and J ends lost 1 base and 3 bases respectively, with 18 bases between them. The CDR3 is 17 residues long. CDR3 nucleotide sequence: TGTGCCAGCAGCTTAGATGGAGCGGGTCTCGAGAAAGAGACCCAGTACTTC. Translated, it gives CASSLDGAGLEKETQYF.

In DNA form, the CDR3 reads TGTGCCAGCAGCCAAGATAGCAGGGGGCATGCGAACACTGAAGCTTTCTTT. It is translated as CASSQDSRGHANTEAFF. The genes are TRBV3-1 (or the pseudogene TRBV3-2) and TRBJ1-1; 8 bases are shared with TRBD1. With V trimmed by 0 bases and J by 1 base, 7 bases remained unmatched. The CDR3 has 17 amino acids. In germline, CDR1 is LGHDT, CDR2 YNNKEL (reference sequence).

The chain employs TRBV6-5 and TRBJ1-1; tentative D call: TRBD1 (5 bases). V lost 6 bases to trimming and J lost 8 bases, with 22 bases between them. CDR1 is MNHEY, CDR2 SVGAGI, per germline. This CDR3 contains 15 residues. The CDR3 loop reads CASSQGPLLGREAFF. As DNA, the CDR3 is TGTGCCAGCAGCCAGGGCCCCCTCCTGGGAAGGGAAGCTTTCTTT.

This chain joins TRBV5-1 and TRBJ2-7, with 9 bases identical to TRBD1. V gave up 5 bases and J gave up 3 bases; unmatched junction bases: 27. CDR3 length equals 21 residues. Per the germline V gene, CDR1 is SGHRS and CDR2 is YFSETQ. This chain's CDR3 is CASSSGPSANIVGTGIYEQYF. The CDR3 DNA follows: TGCGCCAGCAGTTCCGGCCCCAGTGCTAACATTGTGGGGACAGGGATCTACGAGCAGTACTTC.

The chain links TRBV30 to TRBJ2-7; the D gene is possibly TRBD2 (6 bases). The V gene's germline CDR1 is GTSNPN and CDR2 SVGIG (reference sequence). Trimming took 5 bases from V and 2 from J, leaving 25 bases between them. The CDR3 has 17 residues. Here the CDR3 reads CAWGGVMARDAPYEQYF. The CDR3 coding sequence is TGTGCCTGGGGAGGGGTTATGGCGCGGGATGCCCCCTACGAGCAGTACTTC.

V is TRBV11-2 and J is TRBJ2-1; 7 nucleotides match TRBD2. With 5 bases clipped from V and 2 bases from J, the junction kept 15 bases outside the gene matches. Germline assignment: CDR1 SGHAT and CDR2 FQNNGV. The CDR3 contains 18 residues. The DNA of the CDR3 is TGTGCCAGCAGCCCCCCGGGCGTCACGGGAGGACCCTACAATGAGCAGTTCTTC. It codes for CASSPPGVTGGPYNEQFF.

V usage is TRBV10-1 and J usage is TRBJ2-4, with D perhaps TRBD1 or TRBD2 (5 bases each). Between the trimmed V and J ends, which lost 9 bases and 7 bases, there was a span of 25 bases. The length of the CDR3 is 16 residues. Germline CDR1 reads WNHNN; CDR2 reads SYGVQD (reference sequence). Written as DNA, the CDR3 is TGCGCCAGACCTTTCGGGGCCCCTCCACCCGATAACATTCAGTACTTC. The encoded protein is CARPFGAPPPDNIQYF.

The chain links TRBV27 to TRBJ1-2, with TRBD1 matching 11 bases. Losses at the gene ends were 2 bases for V and 8 bases for J; bases not matched to a gene: 13. This CDR3 has 17 residues. Germline CDR1 MNHEY, CDR2 SMNVEV (reference sequence). The CDR3 DNA follows: TGTGCCAGCAGTTTAACCCGGACAGGGGGCGCGATTGGGGGCTACACCTTC. Translated: CASSLTRTGGAIGGYTF.